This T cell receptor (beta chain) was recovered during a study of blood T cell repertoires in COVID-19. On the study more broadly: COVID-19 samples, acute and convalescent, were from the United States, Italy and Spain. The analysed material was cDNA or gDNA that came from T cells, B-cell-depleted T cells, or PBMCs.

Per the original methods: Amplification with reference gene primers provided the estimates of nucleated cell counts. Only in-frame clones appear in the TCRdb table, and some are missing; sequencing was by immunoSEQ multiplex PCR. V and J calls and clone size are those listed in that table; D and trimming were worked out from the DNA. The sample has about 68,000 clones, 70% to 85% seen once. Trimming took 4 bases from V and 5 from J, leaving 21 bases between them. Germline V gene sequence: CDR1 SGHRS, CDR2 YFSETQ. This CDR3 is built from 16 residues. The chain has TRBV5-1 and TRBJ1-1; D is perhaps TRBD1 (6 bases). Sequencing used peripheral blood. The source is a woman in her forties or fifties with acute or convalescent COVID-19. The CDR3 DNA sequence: TGCGCCAGCAGCGCAACTCCGGGCCACAGGGATACTGAAGCTTTCTTT. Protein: CASSATPGHRDTEAFF.